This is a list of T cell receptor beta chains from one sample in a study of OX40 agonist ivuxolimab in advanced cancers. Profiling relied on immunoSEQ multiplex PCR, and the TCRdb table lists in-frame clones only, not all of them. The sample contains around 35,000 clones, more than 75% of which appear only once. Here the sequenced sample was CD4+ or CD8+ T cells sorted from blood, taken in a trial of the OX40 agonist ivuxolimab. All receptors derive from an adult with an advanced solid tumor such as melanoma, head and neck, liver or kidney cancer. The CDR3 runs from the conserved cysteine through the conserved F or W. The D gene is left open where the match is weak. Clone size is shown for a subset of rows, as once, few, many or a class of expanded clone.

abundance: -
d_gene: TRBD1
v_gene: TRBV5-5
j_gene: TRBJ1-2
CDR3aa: CASTPVLGRGHGYTF
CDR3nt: TGTGCCAGCACTCCGGTTTTGGGCAGGGGGCATGGCTACACCTTC

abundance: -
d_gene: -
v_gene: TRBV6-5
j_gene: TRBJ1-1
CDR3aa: CASSTAVSGAFF
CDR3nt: TGTGCCAGCAGTACGGCCGTCTCCGGGGCTTTCTTT

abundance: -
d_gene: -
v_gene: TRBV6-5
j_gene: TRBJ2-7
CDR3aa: CASSYGPTYEQYF
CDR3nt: TGTGCCAGCAGTTACGGTCCCACCTACGAGCAGTACTTC

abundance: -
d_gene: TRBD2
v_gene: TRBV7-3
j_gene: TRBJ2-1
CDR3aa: CASSLTTSGGNEQFF
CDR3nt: TGTGCCAGCAGCTTAACAACTAGCGGGGGGAATGAGCAGTTCTTC

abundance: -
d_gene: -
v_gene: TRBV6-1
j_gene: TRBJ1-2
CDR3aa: CASSEALTGPHTF
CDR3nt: TGTGCCAGCAGTGAAGCGCTCACAGGGCCCCACACCTTC

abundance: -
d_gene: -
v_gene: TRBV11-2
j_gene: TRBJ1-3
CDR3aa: CASSLGAYSGNTIYF
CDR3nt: TGTGCCAGCAGCTTAGGGGCTTACTCTGGAAACACCATATATTTT

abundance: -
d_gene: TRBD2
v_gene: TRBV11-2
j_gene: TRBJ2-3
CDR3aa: CASSRTSGTSGFSTDTQYF
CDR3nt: TGTGCCAGCAGTCGCACCTCCGGGACTAGCGGGTTCAGCACAGATACGCAGTATTTT

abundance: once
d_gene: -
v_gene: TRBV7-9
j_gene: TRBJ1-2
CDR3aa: CASSLTGKETYGYTF
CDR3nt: TGTGCCAGCAGCCTAACAGGGAAGGAGACCTATGGCTACACCTTC

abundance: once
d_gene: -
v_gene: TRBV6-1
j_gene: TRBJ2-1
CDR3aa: CASSEAQGPGFNEQFF
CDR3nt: TGTGCCAGCAGTGAAGCGCAGGGTCCGGGCTTCAATGAGCAGTTCTTC

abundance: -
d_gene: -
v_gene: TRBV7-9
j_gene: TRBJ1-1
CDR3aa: CASRTRGDNENTEAFF
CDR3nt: TGTGCCAGCAGAACCCGCGGGGACAATGAGAACACTGAAGCTTTCTTT

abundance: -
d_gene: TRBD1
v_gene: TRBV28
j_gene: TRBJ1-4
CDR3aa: CASSTTGGNEKLFF
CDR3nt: TGTGCCAGCAGCACCACAGGGGGGAATGAAAAACTGTTTTTT

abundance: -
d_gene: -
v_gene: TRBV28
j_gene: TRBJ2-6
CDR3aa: CASSSYPNSGANVLTF
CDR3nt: TGTGCCAGCAGTTCGTACCCTAACTCTGGGGCCAACGTCCTGACTTTC

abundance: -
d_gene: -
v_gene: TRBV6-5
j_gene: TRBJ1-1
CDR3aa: CASSSNPGQGAFF
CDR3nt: TGTGCCAGCAGCTCAAATCCGGGACAAGGGGCTTTCTTT

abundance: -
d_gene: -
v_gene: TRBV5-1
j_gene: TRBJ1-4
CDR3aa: CASSLGPGGGNNEKLFF
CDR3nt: TGCGCCAGCAGCTTGGGTCCCGGGGGCGGTAATAATGAAAAACTGTTTTTT

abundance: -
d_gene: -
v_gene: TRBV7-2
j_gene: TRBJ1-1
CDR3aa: CASSFTPSNTEAFF
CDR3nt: TGTGCCAGCAGCTTTACCCCGAGCAACACTGAAGCTTTCTTT

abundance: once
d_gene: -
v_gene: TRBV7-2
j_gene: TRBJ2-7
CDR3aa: CASSLTTGGWKQYF
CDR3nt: TGTGCCAGCAGCTTAACGACAGGCGGGTGGAAGCAGTACTTC

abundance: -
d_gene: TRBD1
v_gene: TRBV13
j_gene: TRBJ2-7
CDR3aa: CASSPRTGFSHEQYF
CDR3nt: TGTGCCAGCAGCCCTCGGACAGGGTTTAGCCACGAGCAGTACTTC

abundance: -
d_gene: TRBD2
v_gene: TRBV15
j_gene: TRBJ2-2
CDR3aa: CATSRDFTSGSAGELFF
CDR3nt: TGTGCCACCAGCAGAGATTTTACTAGCGGGAGCGCCGGGGAGCTGTTTTTT

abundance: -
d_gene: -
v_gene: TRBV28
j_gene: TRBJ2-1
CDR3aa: CASIASAYNEQFF
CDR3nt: TGTGCCAGCATTGCTAGCGCCTACAATGAGCAGTTCTTC

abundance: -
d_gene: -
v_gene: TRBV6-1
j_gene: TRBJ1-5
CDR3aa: CASSYGGPQHF
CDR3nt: TGTGCCAGCAGTTACGGTGGGCCCCAGCATTTT

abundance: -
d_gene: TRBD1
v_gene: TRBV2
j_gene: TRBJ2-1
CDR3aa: CAGMDRAYNEQFF
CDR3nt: TGTGCCGGGATGGACAGGGCTTACAATGAGCAGTTCTTC

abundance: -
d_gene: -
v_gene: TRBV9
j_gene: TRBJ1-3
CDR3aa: CASSDRDTSGNTIYF
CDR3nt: TGTGCCAGCAGCGACCGGGACACCTCTGGAAACACCATATATTTT

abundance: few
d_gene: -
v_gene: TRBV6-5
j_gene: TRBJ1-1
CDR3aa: CASSTARARTEAFF
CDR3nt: TGTGCCAGCAGTACCGCGCGGGCCCGCACTGAAGCTTTCTTT